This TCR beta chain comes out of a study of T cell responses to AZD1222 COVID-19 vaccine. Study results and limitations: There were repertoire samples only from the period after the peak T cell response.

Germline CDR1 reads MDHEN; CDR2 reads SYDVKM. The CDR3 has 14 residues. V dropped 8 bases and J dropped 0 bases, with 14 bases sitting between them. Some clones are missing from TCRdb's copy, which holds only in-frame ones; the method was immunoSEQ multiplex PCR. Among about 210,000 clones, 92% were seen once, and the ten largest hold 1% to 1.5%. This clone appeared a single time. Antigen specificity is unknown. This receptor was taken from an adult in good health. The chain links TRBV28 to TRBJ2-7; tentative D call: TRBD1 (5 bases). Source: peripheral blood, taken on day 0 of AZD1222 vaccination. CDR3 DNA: TGTGCCAGCCGACCTAGGGGTTACTCCTACGAGCAGTACTTC. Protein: CASRPRGYSYEQYF.